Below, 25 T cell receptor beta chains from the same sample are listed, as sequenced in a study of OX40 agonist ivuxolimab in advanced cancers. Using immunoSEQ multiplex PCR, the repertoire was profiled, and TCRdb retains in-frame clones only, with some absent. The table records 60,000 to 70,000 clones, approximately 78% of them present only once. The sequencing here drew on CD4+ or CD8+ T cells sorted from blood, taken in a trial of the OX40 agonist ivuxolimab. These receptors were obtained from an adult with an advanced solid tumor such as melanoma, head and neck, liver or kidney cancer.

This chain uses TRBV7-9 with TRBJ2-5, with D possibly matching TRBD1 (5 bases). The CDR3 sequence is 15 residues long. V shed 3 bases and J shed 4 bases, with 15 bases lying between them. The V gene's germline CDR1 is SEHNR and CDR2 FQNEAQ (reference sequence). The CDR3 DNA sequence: TGTGCCAGCAGCTTCCGTCGCAGGGAAGGAGAGACCCAGTACTTC. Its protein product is CASSFRRREGETQYF. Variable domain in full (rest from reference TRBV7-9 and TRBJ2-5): DTGVSQNPRHKITKRGQNVTFRCDPISEHNRLYWYRQTLGQGPEFLTYFQNEAQLEKSRLLSDRFSAERPKGSFSTLEIQRTEQGDSAMYLCASSFRRREGETQYFGPGTRLLVL.

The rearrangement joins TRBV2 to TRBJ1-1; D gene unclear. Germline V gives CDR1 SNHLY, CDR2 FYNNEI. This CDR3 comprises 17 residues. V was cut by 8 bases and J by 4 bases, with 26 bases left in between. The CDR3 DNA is TGTGCCAGCCGTCAAGAACCCCCTAGGGAGTGGAGCACTGAAGCTTTCTTT. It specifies CASRQEPPREWSTEAFF.

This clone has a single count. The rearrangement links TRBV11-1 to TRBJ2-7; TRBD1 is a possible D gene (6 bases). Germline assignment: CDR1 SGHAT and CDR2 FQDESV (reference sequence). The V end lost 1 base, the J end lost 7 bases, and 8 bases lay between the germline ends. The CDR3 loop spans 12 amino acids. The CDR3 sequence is CASSLVRGEQYF. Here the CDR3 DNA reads TGTGCCAGCAGCTTAGTCAGGGGAGAGCAGTACTTC.

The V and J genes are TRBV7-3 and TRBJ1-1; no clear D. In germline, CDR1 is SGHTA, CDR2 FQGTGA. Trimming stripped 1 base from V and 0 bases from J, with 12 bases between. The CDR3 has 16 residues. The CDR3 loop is CASSLRSIQLNTEAFF. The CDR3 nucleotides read TGTGCCAGCAGCTTAAGGAGTATACAGTTGAACACTGAAGCTTTCTTT.

Here the CDR3 reads CASSLLGRVEYF. In DNA, the CDR3 is TGTGCCAGCAGTTTATTGGGCAGGGTGGAGTACTTC. The genes are TRBV28 and TRBJ2-7; tentatively, D is TRBD1 (5 bases). The CDR3 totals 12 residues. V shed 1 base and J shed 11 bases, with 12 bases lying between them. The germline V gene encodes CDR1 MDHEN and CDR2 SYDVKM.

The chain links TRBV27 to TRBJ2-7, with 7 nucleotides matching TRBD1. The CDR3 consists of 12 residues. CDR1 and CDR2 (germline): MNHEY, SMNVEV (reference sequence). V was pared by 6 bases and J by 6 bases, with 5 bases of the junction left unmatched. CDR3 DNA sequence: TGTGCCAGCAGCCGCCACAGGGGCGAGCAGTACTTC. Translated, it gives CASSRHRGEQYF.

The CDR3 nucleotides read TGTGCCAGCAGTCCTCTTCCCGGGGTCCTCTATGGCTACACCTTC. This translates into CASSPLPGVLYGYTF. This sequence joins TRBV28 and TRBJ1-2; D not resolved. This CDR3 has 15 residues. V was clipped by 5 bases and J by 4 bases, with 17 bases between them. Germline V gene lookup returns CDR1 MDHEN and CDR2 SYDVKM.

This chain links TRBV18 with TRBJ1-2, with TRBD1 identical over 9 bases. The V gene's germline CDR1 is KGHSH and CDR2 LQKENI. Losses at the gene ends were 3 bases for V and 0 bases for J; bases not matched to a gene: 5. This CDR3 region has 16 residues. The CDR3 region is CASSPGTGNANYGYTF. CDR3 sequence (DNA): TGTGCCAGCTCACCTGGGACAGGGAATGCTAACTATGGCTACACCTTC.

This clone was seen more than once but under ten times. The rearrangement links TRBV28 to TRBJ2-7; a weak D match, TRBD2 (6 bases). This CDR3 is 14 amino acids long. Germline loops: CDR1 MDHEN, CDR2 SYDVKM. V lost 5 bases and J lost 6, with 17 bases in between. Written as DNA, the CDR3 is TGTGCCAGCAGTCTCTCCGGGAGAGGATTCGAGCAGTACTTC. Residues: CASSLSGRGFEQYF.

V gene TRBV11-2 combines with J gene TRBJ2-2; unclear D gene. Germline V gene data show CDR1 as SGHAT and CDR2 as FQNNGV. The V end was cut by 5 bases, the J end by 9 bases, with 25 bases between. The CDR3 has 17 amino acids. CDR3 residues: CASSLNLGHHTGRELFF. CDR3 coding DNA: TGTGCCAGCAGCCTTAATCTGGGCCACCACACCGGTCGGGAGCTGTTTTTT.

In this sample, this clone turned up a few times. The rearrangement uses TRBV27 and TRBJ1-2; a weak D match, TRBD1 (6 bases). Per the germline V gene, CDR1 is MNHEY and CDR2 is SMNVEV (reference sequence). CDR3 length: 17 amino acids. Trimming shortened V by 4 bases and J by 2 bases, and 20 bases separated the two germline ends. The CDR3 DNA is TGTGCCAGCAGTTCCGCCGGGACACTAACCCCCAACTATGGCTACACCTTC. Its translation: CASSSAGTLTPNYGYTF.

The DNA of the CDR3 is TGTGCCAGCAGCGCCCTAGGGGGGTGGACTCTCTTTAGAGATACGCAGTATTTT. Its protein product is CASSALGGWTLFRDTQYF. V is TRBV5-6 and J is TRBJ2-3; D may correspond to TRBD1 or TRBD2 (6 bases each). Germline-derived CDR1 and CDR2 are SGHDT and YYEEEE. V was trimmed by 4 bases and J by 5 bases, leaving 26 bases between them. The CDR3 spans 18 residues.

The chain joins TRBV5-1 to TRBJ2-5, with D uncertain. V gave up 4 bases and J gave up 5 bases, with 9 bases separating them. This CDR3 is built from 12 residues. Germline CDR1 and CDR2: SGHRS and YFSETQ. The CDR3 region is CASSPGRETQYF. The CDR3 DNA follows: TGCGCCAGCAGCCCCGGTAGGGAGACCCAGTACTTC. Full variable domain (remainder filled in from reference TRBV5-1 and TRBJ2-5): KAGVTQTPRYLIKTRGQQVTLSCSPISGHRSVSWYQQTPGQGLQFLFEYFSETQRNKGNFPGRFSGRQFSNSRSEMNVSTLELGDSALYLCASSPGRETQYFGPGTRLLVL.

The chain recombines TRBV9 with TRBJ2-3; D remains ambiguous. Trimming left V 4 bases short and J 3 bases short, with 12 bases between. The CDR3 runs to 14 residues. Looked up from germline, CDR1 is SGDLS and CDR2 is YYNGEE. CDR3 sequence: CASSLDLLTDTQYF. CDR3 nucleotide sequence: TGTGCCAGCAGCCTCGACCTATTGACAGATACGCAGTATTTT.

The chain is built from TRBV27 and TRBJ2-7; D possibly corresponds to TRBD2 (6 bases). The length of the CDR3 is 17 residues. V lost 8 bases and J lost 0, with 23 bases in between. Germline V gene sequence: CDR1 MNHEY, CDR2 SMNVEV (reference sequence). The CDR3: CASGPEGWRGSSYEQYV. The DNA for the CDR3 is TGTGCCAGCGGCCCCGAGGGGTGGCGGGGCAGCTCCTACGAGCAGTACGTC.

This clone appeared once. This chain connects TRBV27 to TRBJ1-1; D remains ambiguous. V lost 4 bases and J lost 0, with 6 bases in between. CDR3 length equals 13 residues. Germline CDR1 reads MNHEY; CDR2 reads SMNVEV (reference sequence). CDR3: CASSSEMNTEAFF. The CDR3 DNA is TGTGCCAGCAGTTCCGAGATGAACACTGAAGCTTTCTTT.

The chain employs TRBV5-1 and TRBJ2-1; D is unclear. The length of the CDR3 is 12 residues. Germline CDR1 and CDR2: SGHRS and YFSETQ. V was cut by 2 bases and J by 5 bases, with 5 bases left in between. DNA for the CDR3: TGCGCCAGCAGCTTCCCCAACAATGAGCAGTTCTTC. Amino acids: CASSFPNNEQFF.

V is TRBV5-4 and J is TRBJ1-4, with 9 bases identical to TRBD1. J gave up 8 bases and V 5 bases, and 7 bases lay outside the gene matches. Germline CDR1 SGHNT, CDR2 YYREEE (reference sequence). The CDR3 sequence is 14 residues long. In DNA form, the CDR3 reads TGTGCCAGCAGTCCACAGGGGGCACGAGAAAAACTGTTTTTT. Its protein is CASSPQGAREKLFF.

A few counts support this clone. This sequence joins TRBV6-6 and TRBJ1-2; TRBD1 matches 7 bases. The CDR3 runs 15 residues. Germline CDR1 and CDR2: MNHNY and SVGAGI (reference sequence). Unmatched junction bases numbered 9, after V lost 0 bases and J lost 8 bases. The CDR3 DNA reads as TGTGCCAGCAGTTACTCGAGACAGGGTGATCCGGGCTACACCTTC. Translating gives CASSYSRQGDPGYTF.

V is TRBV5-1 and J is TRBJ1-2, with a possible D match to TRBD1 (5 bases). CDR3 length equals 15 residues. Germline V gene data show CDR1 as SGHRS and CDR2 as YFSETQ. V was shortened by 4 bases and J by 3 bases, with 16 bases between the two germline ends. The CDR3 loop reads CASSTTLGGYYGYTF. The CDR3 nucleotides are TGCGCCAGCAGCACCACCCTCGGGGGGTACTATGGCTACACCTTC.

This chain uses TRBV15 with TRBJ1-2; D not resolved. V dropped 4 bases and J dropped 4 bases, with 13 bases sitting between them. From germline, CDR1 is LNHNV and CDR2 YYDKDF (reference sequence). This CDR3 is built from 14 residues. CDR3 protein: CATSKFSVGYGYTF. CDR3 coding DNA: TGTGCCACCAGCAAATTTTCCGTTGGCTATGGCTACACCTTC.

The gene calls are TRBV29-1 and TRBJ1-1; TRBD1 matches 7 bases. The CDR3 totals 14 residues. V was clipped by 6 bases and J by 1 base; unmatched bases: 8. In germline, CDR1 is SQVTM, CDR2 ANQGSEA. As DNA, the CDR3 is TGCAGCGTGGATAAGGACAGGAAGAACACTGAAGCTTTCTTT. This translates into CSVDKDRKNTEAFF.

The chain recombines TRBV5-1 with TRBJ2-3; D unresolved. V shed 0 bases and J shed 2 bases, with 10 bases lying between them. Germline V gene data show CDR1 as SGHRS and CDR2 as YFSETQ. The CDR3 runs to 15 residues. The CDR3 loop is CASSLAGRNTDTQYF. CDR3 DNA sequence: TGCGCCAGCAGCTTGGCCGGCAGGAACACAGATACGCAGTATTTT.

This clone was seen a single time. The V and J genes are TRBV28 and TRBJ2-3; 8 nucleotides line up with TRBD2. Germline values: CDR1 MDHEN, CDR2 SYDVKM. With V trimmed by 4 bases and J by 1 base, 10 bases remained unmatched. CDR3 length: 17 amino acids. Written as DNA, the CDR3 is TGTGCCAGCAGTTGGCCCCTCTTAGCGGGACGCACAGATACGCAGTATTTT. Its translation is CASSWPLLAGRTDTQYF.

CDR3 region: CASGGSGSSYEQYF. The DNA for the CDR3 is TGTGCCAGCGGGGGAAGCGGGAGCTCCTACGAGCAGTACTTC. The genes are TRBV28 and TRBJ2-7; 8 nucleotides match TRBD2. Germline V CDR1 and CDR2: MDHEN, SYDVKM. The trim removed 8 bases at V and 0 bases at J, leaving 6 bases unmatched. CDR3 length: 14 residues.